A selection of T cell receptor beta chains follows, all from one sample in a study of identical twins. TCRdb called the 5' RACE reads again in MiXCR, with one record for every CDR3 protein. The data contain roughly 350,000 distinct CDR3 sequences, roughly an eighth of them singletons. This sample also belongs to another study, concerning yellow fever vaccine responses in identical twins.

Material: CD8+ T cells sorted from blood. Receptors were obtained from a woman aged 18 to 35 in good health. The CDR3 runs from the conserved cysteine through the conserved F or W. D genes are given only for firm matches. Expanded clones get a size class; other rows say once, few or many, or leave the size out.

clone_size,j_call,d_call,v_call,cdr3_nt,cdr3_aa
-,TRBJ1-1,-,TRBV28,TGTGCCAGCAGTTTCTTTAATTTACAGTGGAACACTGAAGCTTTCTTT,CASSFFNLQWNTEAFF
-,TRBJ2-3,-,TRBV9,TGTGCCAGCAGCGTAGGCTCTGGGCTAAGCGCAGATACGCAGTATTTT,CASSVGSGLSADTQYF
few,TRBJ2-7,-,TRBV7-9,TGTGCCAGCAGCCGGGACTCATCCGAGCAGTACTTC,CASSRDSSEQYF
many,TRBJ2-1,-,TRBV4-2,TGTGCCAGCAGCCAAGAGGTCGCCGGGGGTTCCTACAATGAGCAGTTCTTC,CASSQEVAGGSYNEQFF
-,TRBJ2-1,-,TRBV7-6,TGTGCCAGCAGCCCAGGAGCAGGGATCTCCTACAATGAGCAGTTCTTC,CASSPGAGISYNEQFF
-,TRBJ2-3,-,TRBV29-1,TGCAGCGTACCGGACAGTGCCTTGGGCGGAGATACGCAGTATTTT,CSVPDSALGGDTQYF
many,TRBJ2-1,-,TRBV29-1,TGCAGCGTTGGTAGCGGTAGCTCCTACAATGAGCAGTTCTTC,CSVGSGSSYNEQFF
-,TRBJ2-7,TRBD1,TRBV20-1,TGCAGTGCTAGAGAGGGACAGGGAACCTACGAGCAGTACTTC,CSAREGQGTYEQYF
many,TRBJ1-1,-,TRBV7-9,TGTGCCAGCAGCTCGACCGGGACCTTGAACACTGAAGCTTTCTTT,CASSSTGTLNTEAFF
-,TRBJ2-3,TRBD2,TRBV9,TGTGCCAGCAGCGTGTACGGGAGGGCCGCAGATACGCAGTATTTT,CASSVYGRAADTQYF
many,TRBJ2-3,TRBD2,TRBV27,TGTGCCAGCAGGCTGACTAGCGGGAGGATTGTAAATACGCAGTATTTT,CASRLTSGRIVNTQYF
-,TRBJ2-5,TRBD1,TRBV11-2,TGTGCCAGCAAAATGAGGACAGGGGAGTACCAAGAGACCCAGTACTTC,CASKMRTGEYQETQYF
-,TRBJ1-2,-,TRBV7-3,TGTGCCAGCAGCTACCGCAGCGGGAATGGCTACACCTTC,CASSYRSGNGYTF
-,TRBJ2-1,-,TRBV12-3/TRBV12-4,TGTGCCAGCACCACTGGTATAGTAACACAATACAATGAGCAGTTCTTC,CASTTGIVTQYNEQFF
few,TRBJ2-2,-,TRBV6-1,TGTGCCAGCAGTGAAATCGTGGGACAGAACACCGGGGAGCTGTTTTTT,CASSEIVGQNTGELFF
-,TRBJ2-5,-,TRBV12-3/TRBV12-4,TGTGCCAGCAGTTCAGGACCCAAACAAGAGACCCAGTACTTC,CASSSGPKQETQYF
few,TRBJ2-5,TRBD2,TRBV13,TGTGCCAGCAGCGTCTCCGGGACTAACAAAGAGACCCAGTACTTC,CASSVSGTNKETQYF
-,TRBJ2-5,TRBD2,TRBV2,TGTGCCAGCAGTGAAATGGGGGGGGGTGAAGAGACCCAGTACTTC,CASSEMGGGEETQYF
-,TRBJ2-2,-,TRBV25-1,TGTGCCAGCAGTGAATCCAGTTGGGGCGGGACAGAGGGCACCGGGGAGCTGTTTTTT,CASSESSWGGTEGTGELFF
-,TRBJ2-6,-,TRBV28,TGTGCCAGCAGCCCCCCCAACGGGCCTGGGGCCAACGTCCTGACTTTC,CASSPPNGPGANVLTF
few,TRBJ1-4,-,TRBV28,TGTGCCAGCAGTTTAACGTCAGAAGAAACCCGGCGGGGGAAGAATGAAAAACTGTTTTTT,CASSLTSEETRRGKNEKLFF
-,TRBJ2-1,TRBD2,TRBV11-2,TGTGCCAGCAGCTTTGTTAGCGGGGGCATCTACAATGAGCAGTTCTTC,CASSFVSGGIYNEQFF
few,TRBJ2-3,TRBD2,TRBV7-2,TGTGCCAGCAGCCGCCCAGGGACTAGCTTCGATACGCAGTATTTT,CASSRPGTSFDTQYF
-,TRBJ2-1,-,TRBV20-1,TGCAGTGCTCCTCGACTAGGTTGGGAGCAGTTCTTC,CSAPRLGWEQFF
-,TRBJ2-1,TRBD2,TRBV7-7,TGTGCCAGCAGCATACTAGCGGGAGGGCCAGTGGATGAGCAGTTCTTC,CASSILAGGPVDEQFF
-,TRBJ2-1,-,TRBV11-2,TGTGCCAGCAGCCCTAATAGCGCCCCCTACAATGAGCAGTTCTTC,CASSPNSAPYNEQFF
-,TRBJ1-2,TRBD1,TRBV5-6,TGTGCCAGCAGCTTGGAGTTGGGGGACAGGGGTGATGGCTACACCTTC,CASSLELGDRGDGYTF
few,TRBJ2-1,TRBD2,TRBV10-1,TGCGCCAGCAGTGAATCTAGCGGGAGATGGAATGAGCAGTTCTTC,CASSESSGRWNEQFF
many,TRBJ2-1,-,TRBV6-5,TGTGCCTCAACTGCGGGGTCGGGTGAGCAGTTCTTC,CASTAGSGEQFF
-,TRBJ2-3,-,TRBV3-1,TGTGCCAGCAGCCAAGACCCCGGGCCCCCCGATACGCAGTATTTT,CASSQDPGPPDTQYF
few,TRBJ1-5,-,TRBV25-1,TGTGCCAGCAGTGATGCGTTAGGTCAGCCCCAGCATTTT,CASSDALGQPQHF
-,TRBJ2-6,-,TRBV12-3/TRBV12-4,TGTGCCAGCAACCCAGGGGTCTCTGGGGCCAACGTCCTGACTTTC,CASNPGVSGANVLTF
many,TRBJ2-3,-,TRBV15,TGTGCCACCAGCAGTGGGTCGGGGAGTGGGGCAGATACGCAGTATTTT,CATSSGSGSGADTQYF
few,TRBJ2-1,-,TRBV20-1,TGCAGTGCTAGAGATCCCGCAGTAAGCTCCTACAATGAGCAGTTCTTC,CSARDPAVSSYNEQFF
few,TRBJ2-2,TRBD2,TRBV2,TGTGCCAGCAGTCCTGGGACTAGCGGGAGGGCTAGCACCGGGGAGCTGTTTTTT,CASSPGTSGRASTGELFF
few,TRBJ2-5,-,TRBV28,TGTGCCAGCAGTTTAGGGGGCAGACAAGAGACCCAGTACTTC,CASSLGGRQETQYF
-,TRBJ2-3,TRBD1,TRBV5-1,TGCGCCAGCAGCTCGACGACAGGGTACCTCGGTGATACGCAGTATTTT,CASSSTTGYLGDTQYF
-,TRBJ2-1,TRBD1,TRBV3-1,TGTGCCAGCAGACAGACAGGGAGCAATGAGCAGTTCTTC,CASRQTGSNEQFF
-,TRBJ2-1,TRBD2,TRBV5-6,TGTGCCAGCAGCTCGGGACTATCAAGGCATGAGCAGTTCTTC,CASSSGLSRHEQFF
-,TRBJ2-5,TRBD2,TRBV28,TGTGCCAGCAGTTTATCGCCTAGCGGGGGGAGTCACCAAGAGACCCAGTACTTC,CASSLSPSGGSHQETQYF
-,TRBJ2-2,TRBD2,TRBV12-3/TRBV12-4,TGTGCCAGCAGGAACCCCGGGACTAGCGGGAGAGAGAACACCGGGGAGCTGTTTTTT,CASRNPGTSGRENTGELFF
-,TRBJ2-5,-,TRBV7-9,TGTGCCAGCAGCCAACCGACGAGACAAGAGACCCAGTACTTC,CASSQPTRQETQYF
few,TRBJ1-2,-,TRBV12-3/TRBV12-4,TGTGCCAGCAGTTTTTTGAGGGGCGCTAACTATGGCTACACCTTC,CASSFLRGANYGYTF
few,TRBJ2-1,TRBD1,TRBV6-1,TGTGCCAGCTACAGGGGCGAGAGGATCAATGAGCAGTTCTTC,CASYRGERINEQFF
few,TRBJ2-3,-,TRBV7-3,TGTGCCAGCAGCTTATATGGGTACACAGATACGCAGTATTTT,CASSLYGYTDTQYF
-,TRBJ1-5,-,TRBV19,TGTGCCAGTAGACCCTCTCAGGAGTGGAGCAATCAGCCCCAGCATTTT,CASRPSQEWSNQPQHF
few,TRBJ2-7,-,TRBV12-3/TRBV12-4,TGTGCCAGCAGTTTCGGACAGCCCAACGAGCAGTACTTC,CASSFGQPNEQYF
few,TRBJ1-6,TRBD1,TRBV20-1,TGCAGTGCTAGAGATGAGGACAGGGCCGGAGCACCCCTCCACTTT,CSARDEDRAGAPLHF
many,TRBJ2-7,TRBD2,TRBV12-3/TRBV12-4,TGTGCCAGCAGTTTCGGTACTAGCGGGAGTGGGTACGAGCAGTACTTC,CASSFGTSGSGYEQYF
many,TRBJ2-1,TRBD2,TRBV12-3/TRBV12-4,TGTGCCAGCAGCCCCACGACTAGCGGAAATGAGCAGTTCTTC,CASSPTTSGNEQFF
many,TRBJ2-7,TRBD1,TRBV4-1,TGCGCCAGCAGCCCGATCTACAGGGGACCCTACGAGCAGTACTTC,CASSPIYRGPYEQYF
many,TRBJ2-7,TRBD2,TRBV20-1,TGCAGTGCTAGGGGACTAGCGGGAGCCCACGAGCAGTACTTC,CSARGLAGAHEQYF
-,TRBJ1-6,-,TRBV5-1,TGCGCCAGCAGCTTGGGGTCAGCCGATTCACCCCTCCACTTT,CASSLGSADSPLHF